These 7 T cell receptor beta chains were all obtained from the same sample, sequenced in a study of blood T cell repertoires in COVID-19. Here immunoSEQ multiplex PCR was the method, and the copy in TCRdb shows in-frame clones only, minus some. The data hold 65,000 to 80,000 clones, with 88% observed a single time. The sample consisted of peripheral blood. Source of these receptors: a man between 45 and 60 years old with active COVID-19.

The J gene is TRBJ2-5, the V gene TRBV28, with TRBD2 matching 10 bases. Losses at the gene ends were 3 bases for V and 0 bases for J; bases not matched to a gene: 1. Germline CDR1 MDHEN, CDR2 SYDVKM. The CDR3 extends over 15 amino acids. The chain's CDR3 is CASSFSGRNQETQYF. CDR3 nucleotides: TGTGCCAGCAGTTTTAGCGGGAGGAACCAAGAGACCCAGTACTTC.

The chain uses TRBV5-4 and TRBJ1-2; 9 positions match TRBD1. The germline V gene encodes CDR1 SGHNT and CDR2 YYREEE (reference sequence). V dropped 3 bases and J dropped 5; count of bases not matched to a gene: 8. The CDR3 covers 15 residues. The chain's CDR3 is CASSSPGQGGYGYTF. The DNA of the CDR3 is TGTGCCAGCAGCTCGCCGGGACAGGGTGGATATGGCTACACCTTC.

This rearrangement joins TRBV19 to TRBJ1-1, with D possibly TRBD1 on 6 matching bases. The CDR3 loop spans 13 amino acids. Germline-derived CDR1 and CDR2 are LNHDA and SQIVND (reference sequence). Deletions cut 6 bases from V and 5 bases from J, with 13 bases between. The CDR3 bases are TGTGCCAGTAGAATAACAGGGCAAACTGAAGCTTTCTTT. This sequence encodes CASRITGQTEAFF.

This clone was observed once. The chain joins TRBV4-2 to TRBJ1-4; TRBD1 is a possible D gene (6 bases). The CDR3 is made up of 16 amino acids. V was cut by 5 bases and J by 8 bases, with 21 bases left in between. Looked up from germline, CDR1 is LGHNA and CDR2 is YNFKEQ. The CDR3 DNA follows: TGTGCCAGCAGCAGATACCAGGGGACCATGGACGAAAAACTGTTTTTT. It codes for CASSRYQGTMDEKLFF.

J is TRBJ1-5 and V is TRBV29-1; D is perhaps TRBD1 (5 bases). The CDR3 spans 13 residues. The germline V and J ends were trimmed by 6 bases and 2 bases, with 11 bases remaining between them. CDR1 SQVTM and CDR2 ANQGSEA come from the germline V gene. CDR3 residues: CSVGRDGNQPQHF. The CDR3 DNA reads TGCAGCGTGGGGAGGGACGGCAATCAGCCCCAGCATTTT.

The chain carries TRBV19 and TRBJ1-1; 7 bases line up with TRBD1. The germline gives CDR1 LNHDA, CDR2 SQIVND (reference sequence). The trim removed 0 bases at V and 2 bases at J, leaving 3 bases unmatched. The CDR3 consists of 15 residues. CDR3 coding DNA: TGTGCCAGTAGTATAGATGGGACAGAAAACACTGAAGCTTTCTTT. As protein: CASSIDGTENTEAFF.

CDR3 nucleotides: TGTGCCAGCAGCTTAAGAGCGGGAGGGCCTAGGTCCTACAATGAGCAGTTCTTC. Its translation: CASSLRAGGPRSYNEQFF. The rearrangement links TRBV7-2 to TRBJ2-1; 10 bases are a match to TRBD2. The J segment lost 1 base and the V segment lost 2 bases, leaving 8 bases of the junction unmatched. CDR1 and CDR2 from the germline V gene are SGHTA and FQGNSA. The CDR3 runs to 18 residues. Supplemented by reference TRBV7-2 and TRBJ2-1, the full variable domain reads GAGVSQSPSNKVTEKGKDVELRCDPISGHTALYWYRQSLGQGLEFLIYFQGNSAPDKSGLPSDRFSAERTGGSVSTLTIQRTQQEDSAVYLCASSLRAGGPRSYNEQFFGPGTRLTVL.